This T cell receptor (beta chain) was found in a study of blood T cell repertoires in COVID-19. Only in-frame clones appear in the TCRdb table, and some are missing; sequencing was by immunoSEQ multiplex PCR. Here the sample spans hundreds of thousands of clones, around 87% being singletons. This clone was recorded only once. V shed 0 bases and J 6 bases; nucleotides not matched to a gene: 7. This CDR3 spans 18 amino acids. From germline, CDR1 is SGHRS and CDR2 YFSETQ. V and J are TRBV5-1 and TRBJ2-2, with TRBD2 matching over 14 bases. The specimen was peripheral blood. This TCR was sampled from a woman aged 45-65 years with COVID-19, enrolled during active disease. CDR3: CASSLGGLAGGPSGELFF. CDR3 coding DNA: TGCGCCAGCAGCTTGGGCGGACTAGCGGGAGGACCCTCCGGGGAGCTGTTTTTT. Full variable domain (remainder filled in from reference TRBV5-1 and TRBJ2-2): KAGVTQTPRYLIKTRGQQVTLSCSPISGHRSVSWYQQTPGQGLQFLFEYFSETQRNKGNFPGRFSGRQFSNSRSEMNVSTLELGDSALYLCASSLGGLAGGPSGELFFGEGSRLTVL.